What follows are 31 T cell receptor beta chains derived from one specimen sequenced in a study of untreated major depressive disorder. The assay was immunoSEQ multiplex PCR, and TCRdb's table has in-frame clones only and misses some. The table includes about 20,000 clones, approximately 89% detected once. Sequenced input: CD4+ T cells from PBMCs. Receptors originate from a woman aged 30 to 39 in good health.

The CDR3 spells CASSLASRVGQETQYF. As DNA, the CDR3 is TGCGCCAGCAGCTTGGCCTCCCGGGTAGGTCAAGAGACCCAGTACTTC. The chain links TRBV5-1 to TRBJ2-5; D uncertain. This CDR3 is 16 amino acids long. V was pared by 0 bases and J by 2 bases, with 14 bases between. CDR1 is SGHRS, CDR2 YFSETQ, per germline.

The chain links TRBV28 to TRBJ1-2; a possible D gene is TRBD1 (6 bases). The CDR3 is 14 amino acids. V was clipped by 4 bases and J by 3 bases, with 12 bases between them. CDR1 and CDR2 (germline): MDHEN, SYDVKM. Written as DNA, the CDR3 is TGTGCCAGCAGTTCGTCAGGGGCTCACTATGGCTACACCTTC. It specifies CASSSSGAHYGYTF.

This clone occurred once. This chain uses TRBV4-2 with TRBJ1-1; the D is unclear. Trimming shortened V by 6 bases and J by 1 base, and 6 bases separated the two germline ends. This CDR3 is built from 12 residues. Looked up from germline, CDR1 is LGHNA and CDR2 is YNFKEQ. CDR3 nucleotide sequence: TGTGCCAGCAGGGCGGGGAACACTGAAGCTTTCTTT. Its translation: CASRAGNTEAFF.

The CDR3 bases are TGCAGCACCCGGAGGACAGGCGGGGGATACACTGAAGCTTTCTTT. Protein sequence: CSTRRTGGGYTEAFF. The chain recombines TRBV29-1 with TRBJ1-1; 7 nucleotides match TRBD1. CDR3 length: 15 residues. Germline-derived CDR1 and CDR2 are SQVTM and ANQGSEA. The J segment lost 3 bases and the V segment lost 8 bases, leaving 15 bases of the junction unmatched. Complete variable domain (other parts from reference TRBV29-1 and TRBJ1-1): SAVISQKPSRDICQRGTSLTIQCQVDSQVTMMFWYRQQPGQSLTLIATANQGSEATYESGFVIDKFPISRPNLTFSTLTVSNMSPEDSSIYLCSTRRTGGGYTEAFFGQGTRLTVV.

This rearrangement joins TRBV2 to TRBJ1-5, with TRBD1 identical over 7 bases. Germline CDR1 reads SNHLY; CDR2 reads FYNNEI. J was trimmed by 11 bases and V by 6 bases; bases with no gene match: 7. The CDR3 is 12 residues long. The CDR3 DNA reads as TGTGCCAGCAGCCGCACAGGGGAGTCCCAGCATTTT. It is translated as CASSRTGESQHF. Complete variable domain (other parts from reference TRBV2 and TRBJ1-5): EPEVTQTPSHQVTQMGQEVILRCVPISNHLYFYWYRQILGQKVEFLVSFYNNEISEKSEIFDDQFSVERPDGSNFTLKIRSTKLEDSAMYFCASSRTGESQHFGDGTRLSIL.

This chain's CDR3 is CARGGTEAFF. The CDR3 nucleotides are TGTGCCAGAGGGGGCACTGAAGCTTTCTTT. J is TRBJ1-1 and V is TRBV6-7, with D possibly being TRBD1 (6 bases). TRBV6-7 is sorted into the ORF group, with uncertain function. The CDR3 is made up of 10 amino acids. Trimming removed 9 bases from V and 4 bases from J, with 6 bases in between.

V is TRBV14 and J is TRBJ1-4; D gene ambiguous. V shed 4 bases and J shed 4 bases, with 7 bases lying between them. Looked up from germline, CDR1 is SGHDN and CDR2 is FVKESK. The length of the CDR3 is 13 residues. CDR3 protein: CASSRGINEKLFF. In DNA form, the CDR3 reads TGTGCCAGCAGCCGTGGAATTAATGAAAAACTGTTTTTT.

The chain couples TRBV11-1 to TRBJ1-2; D remains ambiguous. The germline V and J ends were trimmed by 5 bases and 8 bases, with 18 bases remaining between them. Germline-derived CDR1 and CDR2 are SGHAT and FQDESV (reference sequence). The CDR3 runs 14 residues. The chain's CDR3 is CASSPPGESGGYTF. The DNA of the CDR3 is TGTGCCAGCAGCCCGCCCGGGGAGTCCGGCGGCTACACCTTC.

The chain couples TRBV7-2 to TRBJ1-4; unclear D gene. Germline CDR1 reads SGHTA; CDR2 reads FQGNSA. The CDR3 consists of 14 residues. The V gene lost 2 bases and the J gene lost 6 bases, with 10 bases spanning the gap. DNA for the CDR3: TGTGCCAGCAGCTTATTAAGAGGAGATGAAAAACTGTTTTTT. This gives the protein CASSLLRGDEKLFF.

This chain joins TRBV7-2 and TRBJ2-1, with 7 bases aligning to TRBD1. From germline, CDR1 is SGHTA and CDR2 FQGNSA. Unmatched junction bases numbered 2, after V lost 4 bases and J lost 5 bases. The CDR3 has 13 residues. The CDR3 sequence is CASSSGQHNEQFF. In DNA form, the CDR3 reads TGTGCCAGCAGCTCGGGACAGCACAATGAGCAGTTCTTC.

The chain carries TRBV6-5 and TRBJ1-1, with unresolved D. The germline CDR1 and CDR2 sequences are MNHEY and SVGAGI. The V end lost 5 bases, the J end lost 2 bases, and 9 bases lay between the germline ends. CDR3 length equals 13 residues. DNA for the CDR3: TGTGCCAGCAGTCTTTACGGTAACACTGAAGCTTTCTTT. Translated, it gives CASSLYGNTEAFF.

The rearrangement links TRBV6-5 to TRBJ2-7; 8 nucleotides align to TRBD1. The ends lost 7 bases at V and 5 bases at J; junction bases unmatched: 7. The CDR3 has 13 amino acids. In germline, CDR1 is MNHEY, CDR2 SVGAGI. CDR3 in DNA: TGTGCCAGCACGTCGGACAGGGACCACGAGCAGTACTTC. This translates into CASTSDRDHEQYF.

The gene calls are TRBV27 and TRBJ1-1; possible D gene TRBD1, 6 bases. V was clipped by 6 bases and J by 7 bases, with 18 bases between them. The CDR3 totals 14 residues. Germline CDR1 is MNHEY and CDR2 is SMNVEV (reference sequence). In nucleotides, the CDR3 is TGTGCCAGCAGAATGACAAGGGGGGGACTTGAAGCTTTCTTT. It yields the protein CASRMTRGGLEAFF.

The chain links TRBV28 to TRBJ1-4, with no clear D. There are 12 residues in the CDR3. Trimming cost V 6 bases and J 7 bases, with 9 bases left between them. Germline CDR1 MDHEN, CDR2 SYDVKM. CDR3 region: CASRGFGEKLFF. As DNA, the CDR3 is TGTGCCAGCAGGGGCTTCGGTGAAAAACTGTTTTTT. Using reference TRBV28 and TRBJ1-4 for the parts outside the CDR3, the full variable domain is DVKVTQSSRYLVKRTGEKVFLECVQDMDHENMFWYRQDPGLGLRLIYFSYDVKMKEKGDIPEGYSVSREKKERFSLILESASTNQTSMYLCASRGFGEKLFFGSGTQLSVL.

J is TRBJ2-3 and V is TRBV7-2, with 14 bases matching TRBD2. The V segment lost 10 bases and the J segment 6 bases; nucleotides outside the gene matches: 9. The CDR3 is 15 amino acids. Germline CDR1 and CDR2: SGHTA and FQGNSA. In DNA, the CDR3 is TGTGCCACCACTCCGGGACTAGCGGGGGCGGATACGCAGTATTTT. Protein product: CATTPGLAGADTQYF.

The V gene is TRBV2, the J gene TRBJ2-2; 10 bases are shared with TRBD2. Germline V CDR1 and CDR2: SNHLY, FYNNEI. Losses at the gene ends were 5 bases for V and 5 bases for J; bases not matched to a gene: 5. The CDR3 totals 15 residues. In nucleotides, the CDR3 is TGTGCCAGCAGTCGACTAGCGGGTACAACCGGGGAGCTGTTTTTT. This sequence encodes CASSRLAGTTGELFF.

J is TRBJ2-6 and V is TRBV7-2; tentative D call: TRBD1 (5 bases). The ends were cut back, 5 bases at V and 2 bases at J, with 13 bases in the middle. The CDR3 extends over 16 amino acids. Germline assignment: CDR1 SGHTA and CDR2 FQGNSA. CDR3 amino acids: CASSPQGGAGANVLTF. The CDR3 DNA reads TGTGCCAGCAGCCCCCAGGGTGGGGCTGGGGCCAACGTCCTGACTTTC.

The chain links TRBV7-2 to TRBJ1-2; TRBD1 might be the D (6 bases). V dropped 0 bases and J dropped 7 bases, with 6 bases sitting between them. The germline V gene has CDR1 SGHTA and CDR2 FQGNSA. CDR3 length: 12 residues. This CDR3 reads CASSLAGGGYTF. The CDR3 nucleotides are TGTGCCAGCAGCTTAGCAGGGGGTGGCTACACCTTC.

This clone was counted once. The chain couples TRBV7-2 to TRBJ2-3; tentatively, D is TRBD2 (7 bases). Trimming pared 2 bases from V and 4 bases from J, leaving 13 bases between. CDR1 and CDR2 from the germline V gene are SGHTA and FQGNSA. The CDR3 contains 15 residues. Written as DNA, the CDR3 is TGTGCCAGCAGCTTACGTGGGGGGGCCGCAGATACGCAGTATTTT. Amino acids: CASSLRGGAADTQYF.

J is TRBJ1-5 and V is TRBV29-1, with no clear D. The germline V gene has CDR1 SQVTM and CDR2 ANQGSEA. CDR3 length: 13 residues. Trimming shortened V by 6 bases and J by 1 base, and 10 bases separated the two germline ends. This chain's CDR3 is CSVSLDSNQPQHF. The DNA of the CDR3 is TGCAGCGTGTCCTTGGACAGCAATCAGCCCCAGCATTTT.

The chain uses TRBV7-9 and TRBJ1-4; tentatively, D is TRBD1 (5 bases). The CDR3 spans 15 residues. The ends were cut back, 1 base at V and 7 bases at J, with 13 bases in the middle. Germline V lookup: CDR1 SEHNR, CDR2 FQNEAQ (reference sequence). The CDR3 nucleotides read TGTGCCAGCAGCTTAGGAGGGGCGACCGGTGAAAAACTGTTTTTT. Translated, it gives CASSLGGATGEKLFF. Full variable domain (remainder filled in from reference TRBV7-9 and TRBJ1-4): DTGVSQNPRHKITKRGQNVTFRCDPISEHNRLYWYRQTLGQGPEFLTYFQNEAQLEKSRLLSDRFSAERPKGSFSTLEIQRTEQGDSAMYLCASSLGGATGEKLFFGSGTQLSVL.

This chain connects TRBV30 to TRBJ2-1; 11 bases match TRBD1. CDR3 length: 13 amino acids. Germline lookup yields CDR1 GTSNPN and CDR2 SVGIG (reference sequence). J lost 14 bases, V lost 2 bases, and 8 bases had no gene match. The CDR3 here is CAWSPRTGGGKFF. The CDR3 DNA is TGTGCCTGGAGTCCCCGGACAGGGGGCGGGAAGTTCTTC.

There are a few counts of this clone. This chain connects TRBV6-1 to TRBJ1-2, with D perhaps TRBD1 (5 bases). From germline, CDR1 is MNHNS and CDR2 SASEGT. V gave up 6 bases and J gave up 7 bases, with 21 bases separating them. The length of the CDR3 is 15 residues. CDR3 sequence reads: CASSWGRTVLSGYTF. In nucleotides, the CDR3 is TGTGCCAGCAGCTGGGGCAGAACCGTACTCTCTGGCTACACCTTC.

The chain joins TRBV7-9 to TRBJ1-2; TRBD1 matches at 8 bases. From germline, CDR1 is SEHNR and CDR2 FQNEAQ (reference sequence). The junction had 2 bases not matched to a gene; V was cut back by 3 bases and J by 2 bases. The CDR3 sequence is 14 residues long. This CDR3 is CASSFGDRNYGYTF. Here the CDR3 DNA reads TGTGCCAGCAGCTTTGGGGACAGGAACTATGGCTACACCTTC.

The V call is TRBV28, the J call TRBJ1-1; 7 bases are shared with TRBD1. The V gene end was trimmed by 5 bases and the J gene end by 1 base; junction bases not matched to a gene: 4. The germline gives CDR1 MDHEN, CDR2 SYDVKM. The CDR3 runs 14 residues. This chain's CDR3 is CASSPGTANTEAFF. CDR3 DNA sequence: TGTGCCAGCAGTCCCGGGACAGCGAACACTGAAGCTTTCTTT.

The V call is TRBV2, the J call TRBJ1-2; weak D call: TRBD1 (6 bases). CDR3 length: 13 amino acids. Germline CDR1 is SNHLY and CDR2 is FYNNEI. V lost 8 bases, J lost 5 bases, and 15 bases lay in between. CDR3 sequence reads: CASRSRDIYGYTF. CDR3 coding DNA: TGTGCCAGCCGTTCCCGGGACATATATGGCTACACCTTC.

The chain links TRBV6-6 to TRBJ2-1; 8 bases match TRBD2. The V gene end was trimmed by 4 bases and the J gene end by 12 bases; junction bases not matched to a gene: 2. Germline CDR1 reads MNHNY; CDR2 reads SVGAGI (reference sequence). The CDR3 covers 11 residues. The CDR3 protein is CASSSGGWQFF. CDR3 coding DNA: TGTGCCAGCAGTTCGGGGGGGTGGCAGTTCTTC.

The chain couples TRBV28 to TRBJ2-7; TRBD2 is a possible D gene (6 bases). The V and J ends lost 3 bases and 2 bases respectively, with 14 bases between them. Germline CDR1 MDHEN, CDR2 SYDVKM. The CDR3 is 15 amino acids. CDR3 DNA: TGTGCCAGCAGTTTGCCCCCCCCGGGGGCCTACGAGCAGTACTTC. Translation gives CASSLPPPGAYEQYF.

This chain uses TRBV5-1 with TRBJ2-5, with D uncertain. CDR3 length: 16 amino acids. Trimming stripped 1 base from V and 1 base from J, with 14 bases between. Looked up from germline, CDR1 is SGHRS and CDR2 is YFSETQ. The CDR3 DNA is TGCGCCAGCAGCTTGTCCGGATCCCCCCCCCAAGAGACCCAGTACTTC. This translates into CASSLSGSPPQETQYF.

The DNA of the CDR3 is TGTGCCAGCAGCCTGCGGGGACAGGGGGGTCTGGGGGAAAAACTGTTTTTT. This translates into CASSLRGQGGLGEKLFF. The gene calls are TRBV7-2 and TRBJ1-4, with 11 bases matching TRBD1. Germline CDR1 SGHTA, CDR2 FQGNSA. V shed 5 bases and J 8 bases; nucleotides not matched to a gene: 13. The CDR3 covers 17 residues.

The rearrangement joins TRBV4-3 to TRBJ2-2; 7 nucleotides align to TRBD1. This CDR3 comprises 17 residues. V shed 3 bases and J 11 bases; nucleotides not matched to a gene: 18. The germline V gene has CDR1 LGHNA and CDR2 YSLEER. CDR3 bases: TGCGCCAGCAGCCACGCCAAAAACAGGGGCGGGCCGGCAGAGCTGTTTTTT. This sequence encodes CASSHAKNRGGPAELFF.